This TCR beta chain was documented in a study of blood T cells in healthy people across ages. Study conclusions and caveats: The lack of PBMC sorting stopped any conclusive naive versus antigen-experienced comparison.

A note on this clonotype: Its antigen is not known.

Germline CDR1 is SGHRS and CDR2 is YFSETQ. V lost 1 base, J lost 8 bases, and 16 bases lay in between. CDR3 length equals 15 residues. Primers used in a second PCR of about 6 to 11 cycles were a sample-barcoded 5' primer and a J-beta primer mix. TCRdb re-analysed the 5' RACE reads in MiXCR, keeping a single row per CDR3 protein. In the table there are roughly 800,000 distinct CDR3 sequences, about three fifths of which are singletons. Specimen: blood. The source is a man aged 25-45 years in good health. The chain is built from TRBV5-1 and TRBJ2-1; a weak D match, TRBD2 (5 bases). CDR3: CASSLSGVGIDEQFF. CDR3 in DNA: TGCGCCAGCAGCTTGTCGGGCGTCGGGATAGATGAGCAGTTCTTC.